Following are 27 T cell receptor beta chains from one sample sequenced in a study of Tregs in tolerant kidney transplant recipients. Sequencing used immunoSEQ multiplex PCR; TCRdb keeps in-frame clones, though not all of them. Of fewer than 70,000 clones detected, about four fifths appear once; the ten largest clones hold 5.2%. The specimen was CD4+ T cells from blood. These receptor sequences come from a human donor in good health.

The CDR3: CASSRRNTQYF. The CDR3 nucleotides read TGTGCCAGCAGTAGGCGTAATACGCAGTATTTT. The chain combines TRBV2 with TRBJ2-3, with D unresolved. Germline V gene data show CDR1 as SNHLY and CDR2 as FYNNEI. CDR3 size: 11 residues. Trimming took 5 bases from V and 7 from J, leaving 7 bases between them.

This chain links TRBV30 with TRBJ2-3; no reliable D call. With 2 bases removed from V and 3 bases from J, the gap between germline ends came to 9 bases. CDR3 length: 13 amino acids. Germline CDR1 reads GTSNPN; CDR2 reads SVGIG (reference sequence). CDR3 amino acids: CAWSRRKTDTQYF. In DNA form, the CDR3 reads TGTGCCTGGAGTCGCAGAAAAACAGATACGCAGTATTTT.

The genes are TRBV20-1 and TRBJ2-3; D is uncertain. The V end lost 6 bases, the J end lost 7 bases, and 11 bases lay between the germline ends. This CDR3 region has 11 residues. CDR1 is DFQATT and CDR2 is SNEGSKA in the germline V gene (reference sequence). The CDR3 coding sequence is TGCAGTGCCTATGTCTTGAATACGCAGTATTTT. This translates into CSAYVLNTQYF.

This sequence joins TRBV7-3 and TRBJ1-1; D gene uncertain. Looked up from germline, CDR1 is SGHTA and CDR2 is FQGTGA. Between the trimmed V and J ends, which lost 2 bases and 1 base, there was a span of 5 bases. The CDR3 extends over 13 amino acids. CDR3 in amino acids: CASSLRRNTEAFF. CDR3 nucleotide sequence: TGTGCCAGCAGCTTACGGAGGAACACTGAAGCTTTCTTT.

J is TRBJ1-4 and V is TRBV9; 10 bases fit TRBD1. Germline assignment: CDR1 SGDLS and CDR2 YYNGEE. V gave up 5 bases and J gave up 8 bases; unmatched junction bases: 6. The CDR3 runs 14 residues. CDR3 bases: TGTGCCAGCAGTCCGGGGACAGGGGACGAAAAACTGTTTTTT. Its translation: CASSPGTGDEKLFF.

The chain uses TRBV7-2 and TRBJ2-7; D uncertain. CDR3 length: 13 amino acids. The ends were cut back, 3 bases at V and 5 bases at J, with 11 bases in the middle. Germline V gives CDR1 SGHTA, CDR2 FQGNSA. The CDR3 DNA reads as TGTGCCAGCAGCTTGCCTCCGATTAACGAGCAGTACTTC. Translating gives CASSLPPINEQYF. Full variable domain (missing parts from reference TRBV7-2 and TRBJ2-7): GAGVSQSPSNKVTEKGKDVELRCDPISGHTALYWYRQSLGQGLEFLIYFQGNSAPDKSGLPSDRFSAERTGGSVSTLTIQRTQQEDSAVYLCASSLPPINEQYFGPGTRLTVT.

V is TRBV11-1 and J is TRBJ1-1; weak D call: TRBD1 (6 bases). The germline CDR1 and CDR2 sequences are SGHAT and FQDESV (reference sequence). V was clipped by 2 bases and J by 2 bases, with 12 bases between them. There are 15 residues in the CDR3. CDR3: CASSLPPTGNTEAFF. The DNA of the CDR3 is TGTGCCAGCAGCTTACCGCCGACAGGAAACACTGAAGCTTTCTTT.

This clone has only a few counts. The rearrangement uses TRBV5-4 and TRBJ1-1; the D gene is possibly TRBD1 (5 bases). The CDR3 sequence is 12 residues long. Trimming took off 3 bases at V and 5 bases at J, with 8 bases between the two ends. From germline, CDR1 is SGHNT and CDR2 YYREEE (reference sequence). The CDR3 is CASSWGETEAFF. CDR3 nucleotides: TGTGCCAGCAGCTGGGGGGAGACTGAAGCTTTCTTT.

The CDR3 spells CAWRQSMNTEAFF. The CDR3 coding sequence is TGTGCCTGGAGACAGAGCATGAACACTGAAGCTTTCTTT. The chain carries TRBV30 and TRBJ1-1; D not resolved. The CDR3 is 13 amino acids. The germline V and J ends were trimmed by 3 bases and 0 bases, with 8 bases remaining between them. The germline V gene encodes CDR1 GTSNPN and CDR2 SVGIG (reference sequence). Combining the CDR3 with reference TRBV30 and TRBJ1-1 gives the whole variable domain SQTIHQWPATLVQPVGSPLSLECTVEGTSNPNLYWYRQAAGRGLQLLFYSVGIGQISSEVPQNLSASRPQDRQFILSSKKLLLSDSGFYLCAWRQSMNTEAFFGQGTRLTVV.

This clone was recorded many times. The rearrangement uses TRBV4-1 and TRBJ1-6, with 8 bases aligning to TRBD1. The CDR3 spans 17 residues. Looked up from germline, CDR1 is MGHRA and CDR2 is YSYEKL. With V trimmed by 0 bases and J by 7 bases, 8 bases remained unmatched. CDR3 amino acids: CASSQDRQGAQNSPLHF. For the CDR3, the DNA is TGCGCCAGCAGCCAAGATCGTCAGGGGGCACAGAATTCACCCCTCCACTTT.

J is TRBJ2-4 and V is TRBV30; D may be TRBD1 (6 bases). The CDR3 length is 13 residues. The V gene lost 6 bases and the J gene lost 0 bases, with 9 bases spanning the gap. Germline lookup yields CDR1 GTSNPN and CDR2 SVGIG (reference sequence). The CDR3 loop is CACGTIAKNIQYF. Here the CDR3 DNA reads TGTGCCTGCGGGACAATAGCCAAAAACATTCAGTACTTC.

The chain employs TRBV12-5 and TRBJ1-5; 7 bases map to TRBD1. This CDR3 has 17 amino acids. Germline lookup yields CDR1 LGHNT and CDR2 FRNRAP. V was pared by 4 bases and J by 5 bases, with 14 bases of the junction left unmatched. Here the CDR3 reads CASGSEGPTGFDQPQHF. In DNA form, the CDR3 reads TGTGCTAGTGGTTCCGAGGGGCCGACAGGGTTTGATCAGCCCCAGCATTTT.

The chain combines TRBV7-8 with TRBJ2-3; D assignment may be TRBD1 or TRBD2 (5 bases each). This CDR3 region has 15 residues. Germline CDR1 is SGHVS and CDR2 is FQNEAQ. Trimming shortened V by 5 bases and J by 1 base, and 13 bases separated the two germline ends. The CDR3 DNA is TGTGCCAGCAGCCCTTGGGGGTCCCGCACAGATACGCAGTATTTT. It is translated as CASSPWGSRTDTQYF.

This chain links TRBV12-5 with TRBJ2-6; no reliable D call. Germline V CDR1 and CDR2: LGHNT, FRNRAP. Trimming left V 1 base short and J 4 bases short, with 14 bases between. This CDR3 spans 17 amino acids. CDR3 nucleotide sequence: TGTGCTAGTGGTTTGGGCCCGGGTCTAGTCGGGGCCAACGTCCTGACTTTC. Its translation is CASGLGPGLVGANVLTF.

The genes are TRBV7-2 and TRBJ2-3; 9 bases line up with TRBD2. The V and J ends lost 5 bases and 6 bases, in that order; junction bases with no gene match: 12. The V gene's germline CDR1 is SGHTA and CDR2 FQGNSA. The CDR3 is 16 residues long. CDR3 bases: TGTGCCAGCAGCCCTCTTAATAGCGGGGGAGGGGATACGCAGTATTTT. It yields the protein CASSPLNSGGGDTQYF.

The V gene is TRBV7-6, the J gene TRBJ2-2, with D hard to call. Germline assignment: CDR1 SGHVS and CDR2 FNYEAQ. This CDR3 contains 14 residues. V lost 4 bases and J 6 bases, leaving 12 bases between the germline ends. CDR3 residues: CASSSLPYPGELFF. DNA of the CDR3: TGTGCCAGCAGCTCCCTCCCGTACCCCGGGGAGCTGTTTTTT.

CDR3 region: CASSPLAGGHVNEQFF. CDR3 sequence (DNA): TGTGCCAGCAGCCCCTTAGCGGGGGGCCACGTTAATGAGCAGTTCTTC. This chain joins TRBV14 and TRBJ2-1; TRBD2 aligns across 10 bases. V trimming: 4 bases; J trimming: 7 bases; junction bases outside the gene matches: 10. Germline V gives CDR1 SGHDN, CDR2 FVKESK. This CDR3 spans 16 amino acids.

In this sample, this clone turned up a few times. This rearrangement joins TRBV14 to TRBJ2-5; D gene unclear. The CDR3 runs 15 residues. The ends were cut back, 1 base at V and 5 bases at J, with 14 bases in the middle. Germline CDR1 and CDR2: SGHDN and FVKESK. The CDR3 bases are TGTGCCAGCAGCCAAGTAGTGGAATCAAGGGAGACCCAGTACTTC. As protein: CASSQVVESRETQYF.

The CDR3 region is CAWSTYRQDRGTRGPQHF. The CDR3, as DNA: TGTGCCTGGAGTACGTACCGCCAAGACAGGGGGACCCGCGGGCCCCAGCATTTT. The V gene is TRBV30, the J gene TRBJ1-5; 9 bases fit TRBD1. Germline V CDR1 and CDR2: GTSNPN, SVGIG (reference sequence). V shed 2 bases and J 9 bases; nucleotides not matched to a gene: 20. This CDR3 comprises 18 residues.

The rearrangement links TRBV5-1 to TRBJ1-1; D gene uncertain. This CDR3 has 14 amino acids. Trimming took off 0 bases at V and 0 bases at J, with 6 bases between the two ends. The V gene's germline CDR1 is SGHRS and CDR2 YFSETQ. CDR3 sequence (DNA): TGCGCCAGCAGCTTGGAACATATGAACACTGAAGCTTTCTTT. As protein: CASSLEHMNTEAFF. Supplemented by reference TRBV5-1 and TRBJ1-1, the full variable domain reads KAGVTQTPRYLIKTRGQQVTLSCSPISGHRSVSWYQQTPGQGLQFLFEYFSETQRNKGNFPGRFSGRQFSNSRSEMNVSTLELGDSALYLCASSLEHMNTEAFFGQGTRLTVV.

The V gene is TRBV11-2, the J gene TRBJ2-3, with D perhaps matching TRBD2 (6 bases). CDR3 length: 19 amino acids. V shed 2 bases and J shed 5 bases, with 26 bases lying between them. The germline CDR1 and CDR2 sequences are SGHAT and FQNNGV. CDR3 residues: CASSLSLLLRESPGDTQYF. Written as DNA, the CDR3 is TGTGCCAGCAGCTTATCTCTGCTTCTTCGGGAGAGCCCCGGAGATACGCAGTATTTT.

In this sample, this clone turned up a few times. The chain couples TRBV18 to TRBJ1-2; D gene ambiguous. V lost 6 bases and J 6 bases, leaving 11 bases between the germline ends. CDR3 size: 12 residues. In germline, CDR1 is KGHSH, CDR2 LQKENI. The CDR3 is CASSPNQDGYTF. In DNA form, the CDR3 reads TGTGCCAGCTCGCCTAATCAAGATGGCTACACCTTC.

This chain joins TRBV2 and TRBJ2-3; 10 bases map to TRBD2. With V trimmed by 5 bases and J by 3 bases, 14 bases remained unmatched. This CDR3 has 18 amino acids. CDR1 is SNHLY, CDR2 FYNNEI, per germline. CDR3 sequence reads: CASSRDEASGGETDTQYF. The CDR3 DNA reads TGTGCCAGCAGTCGAGACGAGGCTAGCGGGGGTGAGACAGATACGCAGTATTTT. Full variable domain (rest looked up from reference TRBV2 and TRBJ2-3): EPEVTQTPSHQVTQMGQEVILRCVPISNHLYFYWYRQILGQKVEFLVSFYNNEISEKSEIFDDQFSVERPDGSNFTLKIRSTKLEDSAMYFCASSRDEASGGETDTQYFGPGTRLTVL.

The V and J genes are TRBV4-2 and TRBJ1-5, with TRBD1 identical over 10 bases. CDR1 and CDR2 from the germline V gene are LGHNA and YNFKEQ. CDR3 length: 14 amino acids. J lost 5 bases, V lost 5 bases, and 3 bases had no gene match. CDR3 sequence (DNA): TGTGCCAGCAGCTACGGGACAGGGGATCAGCCCCAGCATTTT. Encoded protein: CASSYGTGDQPQHF.

The V call is TRBV6-1, the J call TRBJ2-5; TRBD1 is a possible D gene (6 bases). The germline V and J ends were trimmed by 7 bases and 2 bases, with 11 bases remaining between them. The CDR3 contains 13 residues. Germline CDR1 reads MNHNS; CDR2 reads SASEGT. For the CDR3, the DNA is TGTGCCAGCATCCGAGACAGGCAAGAGACCCAGTACTTC. The encoded protein is CASIRDRQETQYF.

This clone has only one observation. The chain combines TRBV29-1 with TRBJ2-5; 11 bases align to TRBD2. V dropped 3 bases and J dropped 5; count of bases not matched to a gene: 11. This CDR3 comprises 16 residues. CDR1 is SQVTM and CDR2 is ANQGSEA in the germline V gene. For the CDR3, the DNA is TGCAGCGTTGATTCACACTTAGCGGGGGGGCTGGAGACCCAGTACTTC. Protein: CSVDSHLAGGLETQYF.

The chain couples TRBV10-2 to TRBJ2-1, with no clear D. From germline, CDR1 is WSHSY and CDR2 SAAADI. The CDR3 is 13 amino acids. Trimming cost V 8 bases and J 9 bases, with 17 bases left between them. CDR3 residues: CASRLSKLGEQFF. For the CDR3, the DNA is TGCGCCAGCCGCCTGTCGAAGCTTGGTGAGCAGTTCTTC.